The T cell receptor beta chain under discussion was sequenced for a study of shared clonotypes between healthy human individuals. About the study: CD4 naive cells filled three plates per donor, CD4 memory three, CD8 naive two and CD8 memory one.

Clones were sequenced by immunoSEQ multiplex PCR, and TCRdb holds only the in-frame ones, with some missing. The sample lists a few million clones, more than 90% occurring once. This TCR derives from a man between 18 and 35 years old in good health. Sequencing input: naive CD4+ T cells sorted from blood. Documented subset: CD45RA+ positively selected.

CDR3: CASKMGGLNTGELFF. The CDR3 DNA reads TGTGCCAGCAAGATGGGGGGACTGAACACCGGGGAGCTGTTTTTT. This chain links TRBV7-2 with TRBJ2-2; TRBD2 is a possible D gene (6 bases). V shed 7 bases and J shed 1 base, with 13 bases lying between them. In germline, CDR1 is SGHTA, CDR2 FQGNSA. CDR3 length: 15 residues.